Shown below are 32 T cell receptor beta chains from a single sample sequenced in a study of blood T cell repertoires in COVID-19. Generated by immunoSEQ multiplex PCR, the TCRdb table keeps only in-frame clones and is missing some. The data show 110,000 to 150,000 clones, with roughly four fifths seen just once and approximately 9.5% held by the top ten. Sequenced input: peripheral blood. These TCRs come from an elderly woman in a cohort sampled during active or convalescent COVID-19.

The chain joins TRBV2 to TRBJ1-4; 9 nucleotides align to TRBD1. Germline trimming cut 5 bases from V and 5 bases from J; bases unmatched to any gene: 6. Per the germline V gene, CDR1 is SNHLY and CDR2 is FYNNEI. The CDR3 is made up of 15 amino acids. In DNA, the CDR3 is TGTGCCAGCAGTTCCCGGGACAGGGACAATGAAAAACTGTTTTTT. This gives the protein CASSSRDRDNEKLFF.

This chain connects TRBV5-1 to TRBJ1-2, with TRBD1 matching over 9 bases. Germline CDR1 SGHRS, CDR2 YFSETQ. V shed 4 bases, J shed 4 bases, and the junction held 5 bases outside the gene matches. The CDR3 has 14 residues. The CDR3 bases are TGCGCCAGCAGCACCGGGGACAGGGTCTATGGCTACACCTTC. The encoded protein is CASSTGDRVYGYTF.

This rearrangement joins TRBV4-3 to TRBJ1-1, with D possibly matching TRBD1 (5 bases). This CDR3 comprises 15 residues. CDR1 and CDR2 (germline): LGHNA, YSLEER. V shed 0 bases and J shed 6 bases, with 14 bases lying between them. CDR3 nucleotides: TGCGCCAGCAGCCAAGATACCCCCAGGGTGGCTGAAGCTTTCTTT. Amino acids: CASSQDTPRVAEAFF.

CDR3 residues: CSVEDRDIQTGLDGYTF. In DNA form, the CDR3 reads TGCAGCGTTGAAGATCGAGACATCCAGACCGGTCTGGATGGCTACACCTTC. This chain uses TRBV29-1 with TRBJ1-2, with unresolved D. V was trimmed by 0 bases and J by 6 bases, leaving 23 bases between them. CDR3 length equals 17 residues. The V gene's germline CDR1 is SQVTM and CDR2 ANQGSEA. The complete variable domain, with remaining parts taken from reference TRBV29-1 and TRBJ1-2, reads SAVISQKPSRDICQRGTSLTIQCQVDSQVTMMFWYRQQPGQSLTLIATANQGSEATYESGFVIDKFPISRPNLTFSTLTVSNMSPEDSSIYLCSVEDRDIQTGLDGYTFGSGTRLTVV.

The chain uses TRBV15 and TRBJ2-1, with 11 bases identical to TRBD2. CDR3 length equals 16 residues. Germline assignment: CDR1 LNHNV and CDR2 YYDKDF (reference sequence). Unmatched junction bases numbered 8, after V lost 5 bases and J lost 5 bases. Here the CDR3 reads CATSLSGGATNNEQFF. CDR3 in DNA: TGTGCCACCAGCCTTAGCGGGGGGGCGACTAACAATGAGCAGTTCTTC.

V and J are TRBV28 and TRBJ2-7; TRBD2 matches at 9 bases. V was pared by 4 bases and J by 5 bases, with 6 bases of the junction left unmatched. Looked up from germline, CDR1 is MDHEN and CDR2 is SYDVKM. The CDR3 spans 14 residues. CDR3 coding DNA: TGTGCCAGCAGTTCAGCGGGGGGCCTCCACGAGCAGTACGTC. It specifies CASSSAGGLHEQYV.

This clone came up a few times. The CDR3 loop reads CASSFDKNYGYTF. The CDR3 DNA reads TGTGCCAGCAGCTTCGACAAGAACTATGGCTACACCTTC. This sequence joins TRBV7-3 and TRBJ1-2, with D unresolved. This CDR3 is 13 amino acids long. Germline V gives CDR1 SGHTA, CDR2 FQGTGA. V lost 3 bases to trimming and J lost 2 bases, with 7 bases between them. The complete variable domain, with remaining parts taken from reference TRBV7-3 and TRBJ1-2, reads GAGVSQTPSNKVTEKGKYVELRCDPISGHTALYWYRQSLGQGPEFLIYFQGTGAADDSGLPNDRFFAVRPEGSVSTLKIQRTERGDSAVYLCASSFDKNYGYTFGSGTRLTVV.

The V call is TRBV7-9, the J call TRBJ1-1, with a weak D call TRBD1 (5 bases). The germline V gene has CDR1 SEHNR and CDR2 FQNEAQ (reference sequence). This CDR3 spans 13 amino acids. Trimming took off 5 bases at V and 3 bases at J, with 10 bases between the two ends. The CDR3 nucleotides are TGTGCCAGCAGCGCGCAGGGTGACACTGAAGCTTTCTTT. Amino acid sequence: CASSAQGDTEAFF.

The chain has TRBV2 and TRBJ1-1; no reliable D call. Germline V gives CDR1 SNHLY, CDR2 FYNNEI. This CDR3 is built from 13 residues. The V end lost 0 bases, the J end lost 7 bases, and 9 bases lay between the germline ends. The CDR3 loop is CASSEAWANEAFF. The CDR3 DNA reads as TGTGCCAGCAGTGAAGCATGGGCGAATGAAGCTTTCTTT.

The CDR3 here is CASSLASGGADTGELFF. Here the CDR3 DNA reads TGTGCCAGCAGCTTAGCAAGCGGGGGGGCCGACACCGGGGAGCTGTTTTTT. The V gene is TRBV7-8, the J gene TRBJ2-2, with 10 bases identical to TRBD2. The trim removed 0 bases at V and 3 bases at J, leaving 4 bases unmatched. Per germline, CDR1 SGHVS and CDR2 FQNEAQ. The CDR3 extends over 17 amino acids.

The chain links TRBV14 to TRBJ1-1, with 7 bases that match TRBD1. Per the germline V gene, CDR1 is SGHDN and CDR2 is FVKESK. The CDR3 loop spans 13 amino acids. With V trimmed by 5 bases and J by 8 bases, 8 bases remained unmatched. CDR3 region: CASSGPRTGEAFF. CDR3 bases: TGTGCCAGCAGCGGGCCCCGGACAGGCGAAGCTTTCTTT.

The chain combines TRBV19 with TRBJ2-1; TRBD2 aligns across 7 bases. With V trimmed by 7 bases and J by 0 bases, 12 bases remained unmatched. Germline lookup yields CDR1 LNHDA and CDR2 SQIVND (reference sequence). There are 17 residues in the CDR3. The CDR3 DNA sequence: TGTGCCAGTACCCCCCTGGGGGAGGGTAGCTCCTACAATGAGCAGTTCTTC. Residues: CASTPLGEGSSYNEQFF.

Written as DNA, the CDR3 is TGTGCCAGCAGCCAATACGTGGGCGGGGGGGCCGACGGGGAGCTGTTTTTT. This encodes CASSQYVGGGADGELFF. The J gene is TRBJ2-2, the V gene TRBV7-6, with 9 bases matching TRBD2. Germline lookup yields CDR1 SGHVS and CDR2 FNYEAQ. V trimming: 5 bases; J trimming: 7 bases; junction bases outside the gene matches: 14. This CDR3 has 17 residues.

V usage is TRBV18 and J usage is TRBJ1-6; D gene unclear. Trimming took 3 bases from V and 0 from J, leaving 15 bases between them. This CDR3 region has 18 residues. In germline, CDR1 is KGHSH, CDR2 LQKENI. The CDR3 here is CASSPIATGNSYNSPLHF. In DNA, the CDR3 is TGTGCCAGCTCACCGATTGCGACGGGAAACTCCTATAATTCACCCCTCCACTTT.

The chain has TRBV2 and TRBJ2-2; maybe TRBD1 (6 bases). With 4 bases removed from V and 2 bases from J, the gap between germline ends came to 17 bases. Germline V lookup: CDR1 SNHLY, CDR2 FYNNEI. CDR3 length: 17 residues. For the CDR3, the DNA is TGTGCCAGCAGTGGAGGTTTTGGACAGCAAAACACCGGGGAGCTGTTTTTT. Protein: CASSGGFGQQNTGELFF.

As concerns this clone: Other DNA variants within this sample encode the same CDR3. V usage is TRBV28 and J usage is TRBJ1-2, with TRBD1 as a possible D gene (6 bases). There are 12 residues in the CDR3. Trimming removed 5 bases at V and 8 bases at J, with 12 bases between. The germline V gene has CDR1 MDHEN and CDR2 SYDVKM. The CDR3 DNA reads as TGTGCCAGCAGTGGGGGCGCGAAGGGCTACACCTTC. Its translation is CASSGGAKGYTF.

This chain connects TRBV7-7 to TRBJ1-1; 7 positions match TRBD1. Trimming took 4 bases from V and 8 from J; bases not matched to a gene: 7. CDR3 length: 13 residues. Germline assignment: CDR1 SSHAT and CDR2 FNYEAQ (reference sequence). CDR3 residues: CASSSWTGEEAFF. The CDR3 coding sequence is TGTGCCAGCAGCTCTTGGACAGGCGAGGAAGCTTTCTTT.

The CDR3 region has the DNA TGCAGTGAGAGGGATGGTGGCTACACCTTC. Translating it yields CSERDGGYTF. This chain links TRBV20-1 with TRBJ1-2; D is undetermined. This CDR3 contains 10 residues. The germline V and J ends were trimmed by 7 bases and 7 bases, with 10 bases remaining between them. The V gene's germline CDR1 is DFQATT and CDR2 SNEGSKA (reference sequence).

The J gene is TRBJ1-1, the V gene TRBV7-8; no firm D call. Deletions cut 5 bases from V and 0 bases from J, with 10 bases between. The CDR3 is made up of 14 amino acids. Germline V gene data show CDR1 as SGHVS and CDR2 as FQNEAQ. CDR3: CASSQTDLNTEAFF. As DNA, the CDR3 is TGTGCCAGCAGCCAGACGGACTTGAACACTGAAGCTTTCTTT.

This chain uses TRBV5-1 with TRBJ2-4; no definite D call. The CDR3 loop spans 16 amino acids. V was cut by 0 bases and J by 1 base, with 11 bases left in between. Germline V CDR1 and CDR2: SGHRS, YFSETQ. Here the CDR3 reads CASSLVEEWAKNIQYF. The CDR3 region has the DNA TGCGCCAGCAGCTTGGTTGAGGAGTGGGCCAAAAACATTCAGTACTTC.

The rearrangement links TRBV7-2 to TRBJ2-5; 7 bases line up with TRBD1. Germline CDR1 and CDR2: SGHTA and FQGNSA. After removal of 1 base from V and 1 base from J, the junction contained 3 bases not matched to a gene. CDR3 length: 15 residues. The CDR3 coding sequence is TGTGCCAGCAGCTTAGTCAGACAGGGCCAAGAGACCCAGTACTTC. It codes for CASSLVRQGQETQYF.

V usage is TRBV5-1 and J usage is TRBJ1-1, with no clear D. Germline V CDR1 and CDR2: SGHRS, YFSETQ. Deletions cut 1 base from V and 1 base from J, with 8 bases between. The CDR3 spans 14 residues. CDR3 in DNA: TGCGCCAGCAGCTTGAGCGGATCGAACACTGAAGCTTTCTTT. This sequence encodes CASSLSGSNTEAFF. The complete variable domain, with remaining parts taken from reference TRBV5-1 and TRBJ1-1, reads KAGVTQTPRYLIKTRGQQVTLSCSPISGHRSVSWYQQTPGQGLQFLFEYFSETQRNKGNFPGRFSGRQFSNSRSEMNVSTLELGDSALYLCASSLSGSNTEAFFGQGTRLTVV.

The CDR3 protein is CASSPDRVYGYTF. CDR3 sequence (DNA): TGTGCCAGCAGTCCGGACAGGGTCTATGGCTACACCTTC. V usage is TRBV2 and J usage is TRBJ1-2, with 8 bases fitting TRBD1. The germline V gene encodes CDR1 SNHLY and CDR2 FYNNEI. Trimming cost V 5 bases and J 4 bases; bases outside gene matches: 3. This CDR3 comprises 13 residues.

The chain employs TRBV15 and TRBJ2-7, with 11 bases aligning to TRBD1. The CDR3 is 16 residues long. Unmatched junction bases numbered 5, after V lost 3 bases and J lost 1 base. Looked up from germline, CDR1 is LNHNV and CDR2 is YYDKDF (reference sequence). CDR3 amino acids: CATSSWGQGVSYEQYF. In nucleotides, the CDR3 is TGTGCCACCAGCAGCTGGGGACAGGGGGTTTCCTACGAGCAGTACTTC.

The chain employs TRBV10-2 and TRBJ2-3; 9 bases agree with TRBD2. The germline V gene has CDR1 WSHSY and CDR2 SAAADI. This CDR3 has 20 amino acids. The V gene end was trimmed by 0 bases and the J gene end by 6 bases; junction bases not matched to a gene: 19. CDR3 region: CASSESASGDLFLGLDTQYF. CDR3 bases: TGCGCCAGCAGTGAGTCGGCTAGCGGGGACCTCTTCCTTGGCCTCGATACGCAGTATTTT.

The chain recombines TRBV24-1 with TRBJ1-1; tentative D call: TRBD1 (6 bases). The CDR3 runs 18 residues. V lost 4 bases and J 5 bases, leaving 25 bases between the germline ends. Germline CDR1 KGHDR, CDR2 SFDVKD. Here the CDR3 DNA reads TGTGCCACCAGTGACTTGGCGGGTGCTGGACAGCGGTGTACTGAAGCTTTCTTT. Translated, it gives CATSDLAGAGQRCTEAFF.

This chain's CDR3 is CASSRGRDRGSEAFF. As DNA, the CDR3 is TGCGCCAGCAGCCGGGGCCGGGACAGGGGGTCTGAAGCTTTCTTT. The V call is TRBV5-1, the J call TRBJ1-1; 11 bases align to TRBD1. Trimming took 4 bases from V and 6 from J; bases not matched to a gene: 8. Germline V gene sequence: CDR1 SGHRS, CDR2 YFSETQ. The CDR3 is 15 amino acids.

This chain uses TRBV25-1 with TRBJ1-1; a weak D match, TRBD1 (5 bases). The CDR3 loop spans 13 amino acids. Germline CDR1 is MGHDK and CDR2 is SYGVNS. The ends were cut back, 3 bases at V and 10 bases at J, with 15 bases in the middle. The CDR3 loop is CASSENRNWGAFF. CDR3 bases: TGTGCCAGCAGTGAGAACAGGAACTGGGGAGCTTTCTTT.

CDR3 sequence: CASSEVGLAGGSSYNEQFF. The CDR3 DNA reads as TGTGCCAGCAGTGAGGTAGGACTAGCGGGGGGGAGCTCCTACAATGAGCAGTTCTTC. V is TRBV2 and J is TRBJ2-1; 15 bases map to TRBD2. The CDR3 is made up of 19 amino acids. Germline loops: CDR1 SNHLY, CDR2 FYNNEI. V was clipped by 3 bases and J by 0 bases; unmatched bases: 6.

The CDR3 protein is CASSGGPPYGYTF. CDR3 in DNA: TGTGCCAGCAGCGGGGGCCCCCCCTATGGCTACACCTTC. The genes are TRBV9 and TRBJ1-2; a weak D match, TRBD1 (5 bases). Germline V gives CDR1 SGDLS, CDR2 YYNGEE. Trimming cost V 3 bases and J 4 bases, with 10 bases left between them. CDR3 length: 13 residues.

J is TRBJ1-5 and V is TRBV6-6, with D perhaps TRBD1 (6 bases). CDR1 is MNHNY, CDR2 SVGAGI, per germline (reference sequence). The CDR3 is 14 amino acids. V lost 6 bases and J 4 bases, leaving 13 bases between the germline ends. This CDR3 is CASRLQGGNQPQHF. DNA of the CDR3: TGTGCCAGCAGGTTACAGGGAGGGAATCAGCCCCAGCATTTT.

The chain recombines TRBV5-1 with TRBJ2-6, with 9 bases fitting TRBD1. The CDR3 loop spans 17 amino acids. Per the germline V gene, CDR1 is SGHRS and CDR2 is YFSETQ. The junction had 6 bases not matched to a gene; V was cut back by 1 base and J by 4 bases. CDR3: CASSLTGGNSGANVLTF. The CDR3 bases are TGCGCCAGCAGCTTGACAGGGGGCAACTCCGGGGCCAACGTCCTGACTTTC.